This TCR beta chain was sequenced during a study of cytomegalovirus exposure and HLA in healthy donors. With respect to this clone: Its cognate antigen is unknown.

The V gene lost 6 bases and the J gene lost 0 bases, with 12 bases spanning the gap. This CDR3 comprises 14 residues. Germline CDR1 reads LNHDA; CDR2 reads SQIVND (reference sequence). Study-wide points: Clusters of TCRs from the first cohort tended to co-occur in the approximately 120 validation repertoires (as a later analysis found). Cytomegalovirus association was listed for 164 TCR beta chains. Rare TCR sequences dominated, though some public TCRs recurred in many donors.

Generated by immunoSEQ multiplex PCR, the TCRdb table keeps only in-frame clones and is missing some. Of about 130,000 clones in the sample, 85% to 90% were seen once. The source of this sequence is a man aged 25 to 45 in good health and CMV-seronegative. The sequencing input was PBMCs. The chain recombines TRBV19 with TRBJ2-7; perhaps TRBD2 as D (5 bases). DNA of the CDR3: TGTGCCAGTAGCCGTAGAGGGCCCTCCTACGAGCAGTACTTC. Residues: CASSRRGPSYEQYF.